This entry is about one TCR beta chain. The sample is drawn from a study of blood T cell repertoires in COVID-19. Study background: Acute and convalescent COVID-19 samples came from the United States, Italy and Spain.

In the source study's methods: Estimation of nucleated cell counts was performed using reference gene primer amplification. TCRdb's table, derived via immunoSEQ multiplex PCR, lists solely in-frame clones and lacks some. Clone size and V and J calls were adopted from that table, with D and trimming inferred from the DNA. Of about 210,000 clones listed, roughly 85% were seen once; the top ten hold around 20%. V shed 7 bases and J shed 2 bases, with 11 bases lying between them. The CDR3 loop spans 13 amino acids. Per germline, CDR1 MNHEY and CDR2 SVGAGI. Clinical history reported by participants formed the basis on which cohorts were assigned.

Specimen: PBMCs or T cells enriched from blood (not recorded which). The chain links TRBV6-5 to TRBJ2-5, with a tentative D call TRBD2 (6 bases). This TCR was recovered from a man aged 40-49 years who had recovered from COVID-19. The CDR3 spells CASNRDFQETQYF. CDR3 in DNA: TGTGCCAGCAATCGGGACTTTCAAGAGACCCAGTACTTC.